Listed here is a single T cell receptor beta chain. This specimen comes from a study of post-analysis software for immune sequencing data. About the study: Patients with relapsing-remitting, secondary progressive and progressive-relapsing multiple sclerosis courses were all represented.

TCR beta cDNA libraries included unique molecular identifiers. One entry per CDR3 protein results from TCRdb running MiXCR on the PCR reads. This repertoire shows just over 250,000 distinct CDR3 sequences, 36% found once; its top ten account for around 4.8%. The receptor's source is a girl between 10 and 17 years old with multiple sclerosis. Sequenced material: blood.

CDR3 DNA: TGCGCCAGCTCCGGACCGTCGGGGAATTCACCCCTCCACTTT. Its protein product is CASSGPSGNSPLHF. The chain recombines TRBV5-1 with TRBJ1-6; D not certain. V lost 7 bases to trimming and J lost 7 bases, with 15 bases between them. Germline V gene lookup returns CDR1 SGHRS and CDR2 YFSETQ. The CDR3 runs 14 residues.